This TCR beta chain is drawn from a study of blood T cell repertoires in COVID-19. Method: immunoSEQ multiplex PCR; TCRdb's copy keeps in-frame clones and lacks some. The table lists about 260,000 clones, about 91% of them singletons. V was clipped by 5 bases and J by 6 bases, with 7 bases between them. Germline assignment: CDR1 LNHNV and CDR2 YYDKDF (reference sequence). This CDR3 region has 12 residues. The receptor was derived from a person between 18 and 35 years old with COVID-19, enrolled during active disease. Sequences were obtained from peripheral blood. The rearrangement links TRBV15 to TRBJ1-4; D ambiguous. The DNA of the CDR3 is TGTGCCACCAGCCGTCGGGATGAAAAACTGTTTTTT. Its translation: CATSRRDEKLFF.